The next 9 T cell receptor beta chains were all read from a single sample in a study of blood T cell repertoires in COVID-19 (dated by TCRdb to the early 2020s). Library prep was done by the immunoSEQ multiplex PCR assay. TCRdb took this table from immuneACCESS and kept in-frame rearrangements with V and J called. Such tables lack part of the clones; where checked against another copy, unresolved V genes explain under half of the gap, and the rest is unexplained. The sample profile shows around 300,000 clones; roughly 87% of them were found once. Together, the top ten hold roughly 14% of the sample. Sequenced material: peripheral blood. The receptor source for this set is a human donor in a cohort sampled during active COVID-19.

In its sample, this clone was seen a few times. The chain is built from TRBV29-1 and TRBJ2-1; D is perhaps TRBD2 (5 bases). Germline loops: CDR1 SQVTM, CDR2 ANQGSEA. The CDR3 loop spans 11 amino acids. The CDR3 region has the DNA TGCAGTGCCGGGGAGTACAATGAGCAGTTCTTC. Its translation is CSAGEYNEQFF.

The chain has TRBV20-1 and TRBJ1-1; D might be TRBD1 (5 bases). V gave up 3 bases and J gave up 5 bases, with 13 bases separating them. CDR3 size: 13 residues. CDR1 and CDR2 from the germline V gene are DFQATT and SNEGSKA (reference sequence). The CDR3 loop is CSASRGGGTEAFF. In nucleotides, the CDR3 is TGCAGTGCTAGTCGGGGGGGAGGGACTGAAGCTTTCTTT.

The CDR3 coding sequence is TGTGCCAGCAGCCCGCCGGGACTAGCTAGCACAGATACGCAGTATTTT. Its translation: CASSPPGLASTDTQYF. The V gene is TRBV7-9, the J gene TRBJ2-3, with 9 bases identical to TRBD2. V dropped 5 bases and J dropped 0; count of bases not matched to a gene: 6. From germline, CDR1 is SEHNR and CDR2 FQNEAQ (reference sequence). This CDR3 spans 16 amino acids.

CDR3: CASSQVLVKGAEAFF. In DNA form, the CDR3 reads TGCGCCAGCAGCCAAGTACTAGTAAAGGGCGCTGAAGCTTTCTTT. The rearrangement uses TRBV4-1 and TRBJ1-1; D remains unclear. Looked up from germline, CDR1 is MGHRA and CDR2 is YSYEKL. CDR3 length: 15 amino acids. The V end lost 1 base, the J end lost 6 bases, and 15 bases lay between the germline ends.

V and J are TRBV5-8 and TRBJ2-6; D not certain. There are 14 residues in the CDR3. The V and J ends lost 2 bases and 10 bases respectively, with 13 bases between them. The V gene's germline CDR1 is SGHTS and CDR2 YDEGEE. The CDR3 coding sequence is TGTGCCAGCAGCTTATATGGTAACGGTAACGTCCTGACTTTC. Translated, it gives CASSLYGNGNVLTF.

V and J are TRBV11-2 and TRBJ2-1, with D perhaps TRBD2 (6 bases). Trimming removed 5 bases at V and 1 base at J, with 9 bases between. CDR1 is SGHAT and CDR2 is FQNNGV in the germline V gene. This CDR3 region has 14 residues. This CDR3 reads CASSHGGSYNEQFF. CDR3 DNA sequence: TGTGCCAGCAGCCATGGGGGGTCCTACAATGAGCAGTTCTTC.

This chain uses TRBV11-2 with TRBJ2-2; 8 nucleotides align to TRBD1. This CDR3 has 16 amino acids. J lost 4 bases, V lost 1 base, and 5 bases had no gene match. The germline V gene encodes CDR1 SGHAT and CDR2 FQNNGV. The CDR3 nucleotides read TGTGCCAGCAGCTTAGTACAGGGGGTTGCCACCGGGGAGCTGTTTTTT. Encoded protein: CASSLVQGVATGELFF.

V and J are TRBV6-1 and TRBJ1-1; D is unclear. CDR1 is MNHNS and CDR2 is SASEGT in the germline V gene. The CDR3 has 18 residues. The V and J ends lost 4 bases and 8 bases respectively, with 29 bases between them. For the CDR3, the DNA is TGTGCCAGCAGTGTCCTTCGTGGGCCAGACTACGTAAGTGCCGAAGCTTTCTTT. Translated: CASSVLRGPDYVSAEAFF.

This chain links TRBV5-5 with TRBJ1-1, with D unclear. V gave up 4 bases and J gave up 3 bases, with 13 bases separating them. The CDR3 extends over 14 amino acids. Looked up from germline, CDR1 is SGHKS and CDR2 is YYEKEE (reference sequence). The CDR3, as DNA: TGTGCCAGCAGCAGCTGGATAGAGGACACTGAAGCTTTCTTT. Translating gives CASSSWIEDTEAFF.